The clone carrying this T cell receptor beta chain has just one count. Its antigen remains unknown. The record originates from a study of cytomegalovirus exposure and HLA in healthy donors. Trimming cost V 3 bases and J 8 bases; bases outside gene matches: 9. Looked up from germline, CDR1 is MNHNS and CDR2 is SASEGT. The CDR3 sequence is 15 residues long. Notes on the study in general: As was reported, the HLA-A and HLA-B alleles of most subjects were accurately predicted from TCR beta sequences. The listing of roughly 160 TCR beta chains classed them as cytomegalovirus-associated. Being productive about 87% or about 30% of the time was typical of most TCR beta V segments in an earlier analysis. When analyzed later, a missense DCLRE1C variant was found to be linked to TCR beta V- and J-gene trimming.

The PCR contained 60 Vbeta and 13 Jbeta primers. The method was immunoSEQ multiplex PCR; TCRdb's version includes in-frame clones alone and lacks a portion of them. The sample holds around 120,000 clones, around 78% seen once. V usage is TRBV6-1 and J usage is TRBJ1-3; 8 nucleotides agree with TRBD1. Sequencing used PBMCs. This receptor was obtained from a woman between 25 and 40 years old in good health and CMV-seropositive. In DNA, the CDR3 is TGTGCCAGCAGTGAGTTGGCAGGGGGCTCGGACACCATATATTTT. Its protein product is CASSELAGGSDTIYF.